Presented here are 12 T cell receptor beta chains from one specimen sequenced in a study of shared clonotypes between healthy human individuals. The repertoire was sequenced with immunoSEQ multiplex PCR; TCRdb's copy has only in-frame clones and lacks some. This table holds approximately 1,500,000 clones, nearly 99% found once. Sequencing input: naive CD4+ T cells sorted from blood. Noted subset: CD45RA+ positively selected. These receptors originate from a man aged 25 to 45 in good health.

As for this clone: Distinct nucleotide sequences in the sample also encode this CDR3. The chain links TRBV7-9 to TRBJ2-3; the D gene is possibly TRBD2 (6 bases). Trimming shortened V by 1 base and J by 2 bases, and 13 bases separated the two germline ends. Germline values: CDR1 SEHNR, CDR2 FQNEAQ (reference sequence). The CDR3 runs to 16 residues. CDR3 nucleotides: TGTGCCAGCAGCTTAGTGGGAGGATCACTCACAGATACGCAGTATTTT. Protein: CASSLVGGSLTDTQYF.

This rearrangement joins TRBV5-1 to TRBJ2-5, with 7 bases that match TRBD2. CDR1 and CDR2 from the germline V gene are SGHRS and YFSETQ. Trimming at V came to 4 bases and at J to 6 bases, leaving 12 bases not matched to a gene. CDR3 length: 15 amino acids. CDR3 sequence reads: CASSQVGGLDKTQYF. The CDR3, as DNA: TGCGCCAGCAGCCAAGTGGGGGGGTTGGATAAGACCCAGTACTTC.

V gene TRBV7-2 combines with J gene TRBJ1-1; possible D gene TRBD1, 6 bases. CDR3 size: 14 residues. Germline V gene data show CDR1 as SGHTA and CDR2 as FQGNSA. With 8 bases removed from V and 5 bases from J, the gap between germline ends came to 18 bases. The CDR3 nucleotides are TGTGCCAGCCGTTTTACAGGGTCACGGACTGAAGCTTTCTTT. This translates into CASRFTGSRTEAFF. The full variable domain, with the rest looked up from reference TRBV7-2 and TRBJ1-1, is GAGVSQSPSNKVTEKGKDVELRCDPISGHTALYWYRQSLGQGLEFLIYFQGNSAPDKSGLPSDRFSAERTGGSVSTLTIQRTQQEDSAVYLCASRFTGSRTEAFFGQGTRLTVV.

This chain uses TRBV11-1 with TRBJ2-7, with 11 bases lining up with TRBD2. The trim removed 5 bases at V and 2 bases at J, leaving 5 bases unmatched. This CDR3 is 15 amino acids long. Germline V gene sequence: CDR1 SGHAT, CDR2 FQDESV (reference sequence). CDR3 in amino acids: CASSPVAGGPYEQYF. Here the CDR3 DNA reads TGTGCCAGCAGCCCCGTAGCGGGAGGGCCCTACGAGCAGTACTTC.

V gene TRBV10-3 combines with J gene TRBJ2-5; possibly TRBD1 for D (5 bases). The germline V and J ends were trimmed by 5 bases and 1 base, with 11 bases remaining between them. CDR1 and CDR2 from the germline V gene are ENHRY and SYGVKD. The CDR3 consists of 14 residues. CDR3 sequence (DNA): TGTGCCATCAGTCCTGACAGACTCCAAGAGACCCAGTACTTC. Amino acid sequence: CAISPDRLQETQYF.

This rearrangement joins TRBV19 to TRBJ1-1; TRBD1 is a possible D gene (5 bases). CDR3 length: 15 residues. V was cut by 8 bases and J by 4 bases, with 20 bases left in between. CDR1 LNHDA and CDR2 SQIVND come from the germline V gene (reference sequence). This chain's CDR3 is CASRTAGGGGTEAFF. CDR3 DNA: TGTGCCAGTCGAACCGCCGGGGGTGGTGGCACTGAAGCTTTCTTT.

The rearrangement links TRBV29-1 to TRBJ2-5, with TRBD1 as a possible D gene (6 bases). The V end was cut by 7 bases, the J end by 5 bases, with 14 bases between. In germline, CDR1 is SQVTM, CDR2 ANQGSEA. CDR3 length: 12 residues. CDR3 region: CSETTGGETQYF. The CDR3 DNA sequence: TGCAGCGAAACGACAGGCGGGGAGACCCAGTACTTC.

The chain uses TRBV28 and TRBJ1-2, with a possible D match to TRBD1 (5 bases). CDR1 and CDR2 from the germline V gene are MDHEN and SYDVKM. V was trimmed by 10 bases and J by 1 base, leaving 16 bases between them. This CDR3 is built from 14 residues. The CDR3 here is CATKGLWGNYGYTF. The CDR3 DNA reads TGTGCCACAAAGGGGCTTTGGGGTAACTATGGCTACACCTTC.

The V and J genes are TRBV5-1 and TRBJ2-7; 7 bases line up with TRBD1. Trimming took 8 bases from V and 5 from J; bases not matched to a gene: 10. Looked up from germline, CDR1 is SGHRS and CDR2 is YFSETQ. The CDR3 runs to 13 residues. As DNA, the CDR3 is TGCGCCAGTTCCGGGACAGACCTTCACGAGCAGTACTTC. Protein product: CASSGTDLHEQYF.

The chain combines TRBV5-4 with TRBJ2-2; the match to TRBD2 covers 8 bases. Germline V gene lookup returns CDR1 SGHNT and CDR2 YYREEE (reference sequence). The CDR3 spans 17 residues. The J segment lost 2 bases and the V segment lost 0 bases, leaving 6 bases of the junction unmatched. The CDR3 sequence is CASSLGGTRGNTGELFF. The DNA of the CDR3 is TGTGCCAGCAGCTTGGGAGGGACTAGGGGTAACACCGGGGAGCTGTTTTTT.

This rearrangement joins TRBV14 to TRBJ2-7; tentatively, D is TRBD2 (5 bases). Per the germline V gene, CDR1 is SGHDN and CDR2 is FVKESK. Trimming removed 1 base from V and 7 bases from J, with 14 bases in between. This CDR3 contains 14 residues. CDR3 DNA sequence: TGTGCCAGCAGCCAAGGGCTTTCCCGGGGTGAGCAGTACTTC. Residues: CASSQGLSRGEQYF.

This chain connects TRBV19 to TRBJ2-5, with 8 bases lining up with TRBD1. The CDR3 is 15 residues long. Germline CDR1 and CDR2: LNHDA and SQIVND (reference sequence). Trimming took 2 bases from V and 2 from J; bases not matched to a gene: 4. The CDR3 DNA follows: TGTGCCAGTAGTATAAGACAGGGGCCTCAAGAGACCCAGTACTTC. Protein: CASSIRQGPQETQYF.